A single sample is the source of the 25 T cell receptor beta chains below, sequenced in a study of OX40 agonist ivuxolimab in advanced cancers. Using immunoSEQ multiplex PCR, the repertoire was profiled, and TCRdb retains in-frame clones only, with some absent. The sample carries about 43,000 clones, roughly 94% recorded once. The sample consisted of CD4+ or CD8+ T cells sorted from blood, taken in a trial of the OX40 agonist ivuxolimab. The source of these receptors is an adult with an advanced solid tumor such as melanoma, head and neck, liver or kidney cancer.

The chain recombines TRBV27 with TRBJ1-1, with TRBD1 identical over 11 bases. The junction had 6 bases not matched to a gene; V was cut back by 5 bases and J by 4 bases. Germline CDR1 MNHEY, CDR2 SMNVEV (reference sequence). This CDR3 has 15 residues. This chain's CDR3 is CASSLWTGGGTEAFF. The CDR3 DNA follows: TGTGCCAGCAGTCTCTGGACAGGGGGCGGCACTGAAGCTTTCTTT.

The CDR3 here is CASSLGQGASYEQYF. For the CDR3, the DNA is TGTGCCAGCAGCCTCGGACAGGGGGCTTCCTACGAGCAGTACTTC. V gene TRBV11-2 combines with J gene TRBJ2-7; 11 nucleotides line up with TRBD1. The CDR3 spans 15 residues. Germline V lookup: CDR1 SGHAT, CDR2 FQNNGV. V shed 5 bases and J 1 base; nucleotides not matched to a gene: 4.

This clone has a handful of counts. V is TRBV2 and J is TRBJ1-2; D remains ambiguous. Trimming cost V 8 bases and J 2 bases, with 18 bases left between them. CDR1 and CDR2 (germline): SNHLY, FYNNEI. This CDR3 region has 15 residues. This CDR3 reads CASHESAGPNYGYTF. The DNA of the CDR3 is TGTGCCAGCCATGAAAGTGCAGGTCCCAACTATGGCTACACCTTC.

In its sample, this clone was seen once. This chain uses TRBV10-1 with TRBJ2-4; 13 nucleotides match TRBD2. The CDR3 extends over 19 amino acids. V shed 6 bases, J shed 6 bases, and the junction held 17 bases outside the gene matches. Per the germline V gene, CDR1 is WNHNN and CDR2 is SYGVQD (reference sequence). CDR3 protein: CASRGTSGKDATSGNIQYF. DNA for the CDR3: TGCGCCAGCAGGGGGACTAGCGGGAAAGACGCGACTTCTGGAAACATTCAGTACTTC.

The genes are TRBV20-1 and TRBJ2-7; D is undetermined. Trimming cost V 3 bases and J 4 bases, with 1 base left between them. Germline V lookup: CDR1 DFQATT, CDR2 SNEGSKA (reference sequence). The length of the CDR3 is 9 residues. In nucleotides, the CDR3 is TGCAGTGCTAGTTACGAGCAGTACTTC. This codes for CSASYEQYF.

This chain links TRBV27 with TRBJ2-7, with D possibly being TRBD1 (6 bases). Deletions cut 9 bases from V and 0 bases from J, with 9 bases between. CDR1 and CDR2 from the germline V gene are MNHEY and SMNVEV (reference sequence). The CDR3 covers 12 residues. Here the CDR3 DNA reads TGTGCCAGTCGGGACACCTCCTACGAGCAGTACTTC. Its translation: CASRDTSYEQYF.

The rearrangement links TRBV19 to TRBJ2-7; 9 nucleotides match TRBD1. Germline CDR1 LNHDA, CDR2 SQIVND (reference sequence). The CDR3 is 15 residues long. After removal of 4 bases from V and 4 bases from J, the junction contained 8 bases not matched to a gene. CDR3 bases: TGTGCCAGTAGTAGGGGACAGGGACCAAGGTACGAGCAGTACTTC. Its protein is CASSRGQGPRYEQYF.

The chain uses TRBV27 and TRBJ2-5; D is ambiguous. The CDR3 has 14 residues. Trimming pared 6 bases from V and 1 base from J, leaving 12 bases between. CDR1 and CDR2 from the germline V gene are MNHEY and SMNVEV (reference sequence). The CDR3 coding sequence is TGTGCCAGCAGCCGCGATCAGGTCCAAGAGACCCAGTACTTC. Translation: CASSRDQVQETQYF.

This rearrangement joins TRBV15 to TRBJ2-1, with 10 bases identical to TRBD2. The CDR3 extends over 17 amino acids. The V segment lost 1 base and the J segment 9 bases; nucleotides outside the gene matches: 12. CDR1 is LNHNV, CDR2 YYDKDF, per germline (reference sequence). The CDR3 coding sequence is TGTGCCACCAGCAGAGGCCTTGGGACTAGCGAAGGGCGTGAGCAGTTCTTC. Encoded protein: CATSRGLGTSEGREQFF.

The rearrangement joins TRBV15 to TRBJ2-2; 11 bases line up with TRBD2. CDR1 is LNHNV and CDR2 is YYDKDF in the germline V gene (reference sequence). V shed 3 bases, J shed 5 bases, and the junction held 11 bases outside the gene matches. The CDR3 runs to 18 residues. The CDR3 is CATSSGPLAGDRTGELFF. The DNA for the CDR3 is TGTGCCACCAGCAGTGGTCCACTAGCGGGAGATCGGACCGGGGAGCTGTTTTTT.

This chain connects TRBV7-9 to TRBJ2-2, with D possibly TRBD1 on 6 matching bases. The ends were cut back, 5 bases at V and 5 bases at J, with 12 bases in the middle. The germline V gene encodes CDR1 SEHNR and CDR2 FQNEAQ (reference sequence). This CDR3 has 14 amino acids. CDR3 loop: CASSPPQGTGELFF. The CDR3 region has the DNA TGTGCCAGCAGCCCCCCCCAGGGGACCGGGGAGCTGTTTTTT.

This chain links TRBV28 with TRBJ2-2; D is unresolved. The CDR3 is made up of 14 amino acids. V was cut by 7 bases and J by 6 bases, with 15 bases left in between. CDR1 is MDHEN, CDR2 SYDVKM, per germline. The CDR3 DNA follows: TGTGCCAGCATAGGGTTAGTCGGCGCCGGGGAGCTGTTTTTT. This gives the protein CASIGLVGAGELFF.

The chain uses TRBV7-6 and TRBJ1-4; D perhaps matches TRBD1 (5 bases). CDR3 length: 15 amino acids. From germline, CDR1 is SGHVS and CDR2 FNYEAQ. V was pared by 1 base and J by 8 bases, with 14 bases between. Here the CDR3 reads CASSLEAGSGEKLFF. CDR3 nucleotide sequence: TGTGCCAGCAGCTTAGAGGCAGGGTCAGGAGAAAAACTGTTTTTT.

CDR3 DNA sequence: TGTGCCAGCAGCCTCCGTATCCGGGACAGGGTCCAGTTCGAGCAGTACTTC. This translates into CASSLRIRDRVQFEQYF. The chain recombines TRBV11-2 with TRBJ2-7; 9 bases line up with TRBD1. Germline CDR1 and CDR2: SGHAT and FQNNGV. This CDR3 region has 17 residues. The V segment lost 5 bases and the J segment 6 bases; nucleotides outside the gene matches: 17.

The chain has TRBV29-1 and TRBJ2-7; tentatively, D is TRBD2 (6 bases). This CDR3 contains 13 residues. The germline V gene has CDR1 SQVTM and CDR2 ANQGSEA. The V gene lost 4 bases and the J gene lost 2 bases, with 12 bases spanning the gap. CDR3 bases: TGCAGCGTTGGGAGGGTAGGGCCCTACGAGCAGTACTTC. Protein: CSVGRVGPYEQYF.

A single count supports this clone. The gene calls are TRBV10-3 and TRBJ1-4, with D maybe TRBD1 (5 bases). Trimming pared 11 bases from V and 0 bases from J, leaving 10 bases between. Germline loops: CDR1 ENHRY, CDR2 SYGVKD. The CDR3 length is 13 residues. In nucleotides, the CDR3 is TGTGCCGGCCGGGGCGCAACTAATGAAAAACTGTTTTTT. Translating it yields CAGRGATNEKLFF.

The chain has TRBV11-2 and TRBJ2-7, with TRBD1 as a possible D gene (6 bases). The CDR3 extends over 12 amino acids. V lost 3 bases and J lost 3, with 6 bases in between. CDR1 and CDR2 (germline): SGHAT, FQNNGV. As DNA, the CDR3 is TGTGCCAGCAGCTTGGACAGCTACGAGCAGTACTTC. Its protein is CASSLDSYEQYF.

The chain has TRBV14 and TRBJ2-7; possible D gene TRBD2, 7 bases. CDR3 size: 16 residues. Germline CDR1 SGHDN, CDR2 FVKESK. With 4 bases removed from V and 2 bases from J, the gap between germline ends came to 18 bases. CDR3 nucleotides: TGTGCCAGCAGCCCTTACGGGGGGCGCGGAGCCTACGAGCAGTACTTC. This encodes CASSPYGGRGAYEQYF.

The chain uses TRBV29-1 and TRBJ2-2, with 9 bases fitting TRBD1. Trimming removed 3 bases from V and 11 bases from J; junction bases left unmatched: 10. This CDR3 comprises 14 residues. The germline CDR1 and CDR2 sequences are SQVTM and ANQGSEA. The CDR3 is CSVEDRGPLRELFF. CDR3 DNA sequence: TGCAGCGTTGAGGACAGGGGCCCTCTGAGAGAGCTGTTTTTT.

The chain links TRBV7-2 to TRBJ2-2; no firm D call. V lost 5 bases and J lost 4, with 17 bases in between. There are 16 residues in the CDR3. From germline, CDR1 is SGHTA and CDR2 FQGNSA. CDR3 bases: TGTGCCAGCAGCCCCACCGGCGACTTCCCCACCGGGGAGCTGTTTTTT. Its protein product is CASSPTGDFPTGELFF.

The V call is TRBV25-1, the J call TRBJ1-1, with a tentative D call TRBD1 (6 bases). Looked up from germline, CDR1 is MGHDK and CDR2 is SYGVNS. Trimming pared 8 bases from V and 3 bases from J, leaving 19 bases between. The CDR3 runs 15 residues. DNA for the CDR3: TGTGCCAGCTCTTCGGGACGGGGGGCTCACACTGAAGCTTTCTTT. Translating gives CASSSGRGAHTEAFF.

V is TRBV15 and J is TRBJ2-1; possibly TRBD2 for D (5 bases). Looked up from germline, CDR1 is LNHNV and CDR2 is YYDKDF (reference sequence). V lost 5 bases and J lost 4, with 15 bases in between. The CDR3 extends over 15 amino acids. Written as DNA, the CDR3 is TGTGCCACCAGCGGGGTTGGGCGGGTATACAATGAGCAGTTCTTC. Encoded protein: CATSGVGRVYNEQFF. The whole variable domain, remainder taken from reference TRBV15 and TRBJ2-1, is DAMVIQNPRYQVTQFGKPVTLSCSQTLNHNVMYWYQQKSSQAPKLLFHYYDKDFNNEADTPDNFQSRRPNTSFCFLDIRSPGLGDTAMYLCATSGVGRVYNEQFFGPGTRLTVL.

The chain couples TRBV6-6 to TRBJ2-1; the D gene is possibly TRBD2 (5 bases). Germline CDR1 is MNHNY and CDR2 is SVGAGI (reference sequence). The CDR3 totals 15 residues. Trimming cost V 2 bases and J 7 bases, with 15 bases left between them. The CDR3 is CASSYLGAAVNEQFF. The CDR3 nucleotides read TGTGCCAGCAGTTACCTCGGAGCGGCCGTGAATGAGCAGTTCTTC.

The CDR3 region is CASSENRVSSDTQYF. As DNA, the CDR3 is TGTGCCAGCAGTGAAAACAGGGTCTCATCAGATACGCAGTATTTT. V is TRBV6-1 and J is TRBJ2-3, with a weak D call TRBD1 (6 bases). This CDR3 comprises 15 residues. V lost 2 bases and J lost 4, with 13 bases in between. Germline CDR1 is MNHNS and CDR2 is SASEGT.

Written as DNA, the CDR3 is TGTGCCAGCAGCTTAGGCGGGAGGGCGTTCCGGAATGAGCAGTTCTTC. Translating gives CASSLGGRAFRNEQFF. This chain links TRBV7-9 with TRBJ2-1, with TRBD2 matching over 9 bases. The germline CDR1 and CDR2 sequences are SEHNR and FQNEAQ (reference sequence). The CDR3 has 16 amino acids. Germline trimming cut 1 base from V and 7 bases from J; bases unmatched to any gene: 8.